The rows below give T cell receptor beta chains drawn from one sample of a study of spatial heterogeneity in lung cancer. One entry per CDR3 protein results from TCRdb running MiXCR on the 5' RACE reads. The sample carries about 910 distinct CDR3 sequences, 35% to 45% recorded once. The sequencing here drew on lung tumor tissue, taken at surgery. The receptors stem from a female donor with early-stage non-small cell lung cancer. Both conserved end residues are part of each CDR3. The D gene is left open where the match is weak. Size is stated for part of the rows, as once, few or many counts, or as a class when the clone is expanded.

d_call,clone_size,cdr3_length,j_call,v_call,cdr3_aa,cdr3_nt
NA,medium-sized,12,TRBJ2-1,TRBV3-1,CASSQDRGEQFF,TGTGCCAGCAGCCAAGATCGTGGTGAGCAGTTCTTC
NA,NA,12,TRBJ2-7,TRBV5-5,CASSFIPYEQYF,TGTGCCAGCAGCTTTATCCCCTACGAGCAGTACTTC
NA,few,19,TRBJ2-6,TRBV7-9,CASSSDRAKISSGANVLTF,TGTGCCAGCAGCTCGGACAGAGCCAAAATCAGCTCTGGGGCCAACGTCCTGACTTTC
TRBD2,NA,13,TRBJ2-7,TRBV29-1,CSVTRTSSGEQYF,TGCAGCGTTACTAGGACTAGTTCAGGCGAGCAGTACTTC
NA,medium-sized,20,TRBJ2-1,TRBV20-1,CSAIVTPEEVVGRSYNEQFF,TGCAGTGCCATAGTGACACCCGAGGAAGTGGTAGGGCGCTCCTACAATGAGCAGTTCTTC
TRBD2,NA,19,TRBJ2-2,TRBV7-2,CASSLGASGLAGLGEELFF,TGTGCCAGCAGCTTAGGTGCATCGGGACTAGCGGGGCTGGGAGAGGAGCTGTTTTTT
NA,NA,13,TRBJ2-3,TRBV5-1,CASSLKTTDTQYF,TGCGCCAGCAGCTTAAAGACCACAGATACGCAGTATTTT
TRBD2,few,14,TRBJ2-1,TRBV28,CASTPSGRAGEQFF,TGTGCCAGCACTCCTAGCGGGAGGGCCGGTGAGCAGTTCTTC
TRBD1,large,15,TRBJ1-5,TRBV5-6,CASSLTGADNQPQHF,TGTGCCAGCAGCTTGACAGGGGCCGACAATCAGCCCCAGCATTTT
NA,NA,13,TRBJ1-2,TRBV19,CASSISPRREYTF,TGTGCCAGTAGTATTAGCCCTCGGCGGGAGTACACCTTC
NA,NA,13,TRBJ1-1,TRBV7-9,CASSLESQGGAFF,TGTGCCAGCAGCTTAGAATCCCAGGGCGGAGCTTTCTTT
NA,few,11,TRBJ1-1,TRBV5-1,CASSLNTEAFF,TGCGCCAGCAGTTTGAACACTGAAGCTTTCTTT
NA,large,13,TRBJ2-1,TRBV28,CASSLWVRGEQFF,TGTGCCAGCAGTTTATGGGTCCGCGGTGAGCAGTTCTTC
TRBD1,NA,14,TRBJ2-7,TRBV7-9,CASSPGTGGGEQYF,TGTGCCAGCAGCCCCGGGACAGGGGGTGGGGAGCAGTACTTC
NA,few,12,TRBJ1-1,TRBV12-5,CASGLVSAEAFF,TGTGCTAGTGGTTTGGTATCTGCTGAAGCTTTCTTT
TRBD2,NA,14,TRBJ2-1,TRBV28,CASTPSGRASEQFF,TGTGCCAGCACTCCTAGCGGGAGGGCCAGTGAGCAGTTCTTC
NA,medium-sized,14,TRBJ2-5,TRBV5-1,CASSLEGGQETQYF,TGCGCCAGCAGCTTGGAGGGAGGCCAAGAGACCCAGTACTTC
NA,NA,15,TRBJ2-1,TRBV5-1,CASSSIEDGGNEQFF,TGCGCCAGCAGCTCGATAGAGGATGGAGGCAATGAGCAGTTCTTC
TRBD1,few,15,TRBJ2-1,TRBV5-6,CASSRFLDRDNEQFF,TGTGCCAGCAGCCGGTTTTTAGACAGGGACAATGAGCAGTTCTTC
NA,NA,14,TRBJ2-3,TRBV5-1,CASRPPERGDTQYF,TGCGCCAGCAGGCCCCCCGAGCGAGGAGATACGCAGTATTTT
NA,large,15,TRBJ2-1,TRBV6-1,CASSDTAGAYNEQFF,TGTGCCAGCAGCGATACCGCCGGGGCTTACAATGAGCAGTTCTTC
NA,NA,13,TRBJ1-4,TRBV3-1,CASSQQGGEKLFF,TGTGCCAGCAGCCAACAAGGAGGGGAAAAACTGTTTTTT
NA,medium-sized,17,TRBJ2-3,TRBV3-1,CASGGGELRKITDTQYF,TGTGCCAGCGGAGGAGGAGAACTCCGAAAGATAACAGATACGCAGTATTTT
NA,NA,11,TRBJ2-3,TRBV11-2,CASSPRDTQYF,TGTGCCAGCAGCCCCAGAGATACGCAGTATTTT
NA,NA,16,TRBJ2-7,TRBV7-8,CASSLEEGGTSYEQYF,TGTGCCAGCAGCTTAGAAGAGGGGGGTACAAGTTACGAGCAGTACTTC
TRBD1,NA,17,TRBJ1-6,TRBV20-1,CSADDRGPPLSDSPLHF,TGCAGTGCTGACGACAGGGGGCCCCCCTTGTCGGATTCACCCCTCCACTTT
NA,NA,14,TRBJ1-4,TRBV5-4,CASSAGQNNEKLFF,TGTGCCAGCAGCGCCGGACAGAATAATGAAAAACTGTTTTTT
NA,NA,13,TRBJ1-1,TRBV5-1,CASSSGSNTEAFF,TGCGCCAGCAGCTCCGGGTCGAACACTGAAGCTTTCTTT
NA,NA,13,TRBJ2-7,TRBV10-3,CAISTDSSYEQYF,TGTGCCATCAGCACGGACAGCTCCTACGAGCAGTACTTC
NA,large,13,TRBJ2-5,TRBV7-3,CASSLTGGETQYF,TGTGCCAGCAGCTTAACGGGGGGAGAGACCCAGTACTTC
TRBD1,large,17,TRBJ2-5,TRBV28,CASSLDVGTGFEETQYF,TGTGCCAGCAGTTTAGATGTAGGGACAGGGTTCGAAGAGACCCAGTACTTC
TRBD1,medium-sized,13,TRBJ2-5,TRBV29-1,CSTGTGKGETQYF,TGCAGCACAGGGACAGGGAAGGGAGAGACCCAGTACTTC